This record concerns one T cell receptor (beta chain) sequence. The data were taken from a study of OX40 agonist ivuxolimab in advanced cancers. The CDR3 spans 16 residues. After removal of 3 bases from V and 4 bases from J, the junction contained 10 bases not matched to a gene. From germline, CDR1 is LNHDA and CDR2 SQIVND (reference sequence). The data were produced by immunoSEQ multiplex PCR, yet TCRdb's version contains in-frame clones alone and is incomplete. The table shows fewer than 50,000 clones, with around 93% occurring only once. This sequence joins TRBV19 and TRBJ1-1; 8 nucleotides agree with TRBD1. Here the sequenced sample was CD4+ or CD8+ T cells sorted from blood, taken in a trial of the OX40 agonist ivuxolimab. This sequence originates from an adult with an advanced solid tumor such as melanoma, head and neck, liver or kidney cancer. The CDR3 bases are TGTGCCAGTAGTATTTGGGGCCGCCAGGGGGCCACTGAAGCTTTCTTT. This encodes CASSIWGRQGATEAFF. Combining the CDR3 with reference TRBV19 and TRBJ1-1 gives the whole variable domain DGGITQSPKYLFRKEGQNVTLSCEQNLNHDAMYWYRQDPGQGLRLIYYSQIVNDFQKGDIAEGYSVSREKKESFPLTVTSAQKNPTAFYLCASSIWGRQGATEAFFGQGTRLTVV.